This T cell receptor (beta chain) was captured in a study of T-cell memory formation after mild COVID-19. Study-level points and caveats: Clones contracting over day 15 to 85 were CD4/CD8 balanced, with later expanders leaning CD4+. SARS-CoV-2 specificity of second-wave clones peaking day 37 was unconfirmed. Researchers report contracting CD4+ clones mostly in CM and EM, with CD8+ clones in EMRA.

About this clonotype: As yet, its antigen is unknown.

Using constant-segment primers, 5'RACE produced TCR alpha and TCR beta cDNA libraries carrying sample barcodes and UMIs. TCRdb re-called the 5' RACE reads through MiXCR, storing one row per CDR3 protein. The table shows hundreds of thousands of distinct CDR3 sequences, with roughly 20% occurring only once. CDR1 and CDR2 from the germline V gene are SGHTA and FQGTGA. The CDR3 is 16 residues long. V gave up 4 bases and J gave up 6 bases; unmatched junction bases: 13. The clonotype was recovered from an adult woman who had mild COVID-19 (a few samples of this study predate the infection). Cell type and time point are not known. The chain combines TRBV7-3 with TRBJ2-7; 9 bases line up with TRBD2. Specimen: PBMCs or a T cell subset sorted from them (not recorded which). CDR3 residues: CASSSPRRGGRCEQYF. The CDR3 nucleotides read TGTGCCAGCAGCTCCCCCCGGCGGGGGGGTAGATGCGAGCAGTACTTC.